Described below is a single T cell receptor (beta chain) sequence and its context. The antigen remains unidentified. The data were obtained in a study of breast tumors, draining lymph nodes, adjacent tissues. From germline, CDR1 is MNHEY and CDR2 SVGEGT. With 6 bases clipped from V and 2 bases from J, the junction kept 14 bases outside the gene matches. This CDR3 contains 18 residues. General observations from the study: Tumor TCR diversity was below lymph nodes but above nontumor tissue. That most tumor T cells come from lymph nodes remained unproven.

TCRdb re-analysed the multiplex PCR reads in MiXCR, keeping a single row per CDR3 protein. The sample has 150,000 to 200,000 distinct CDR3 sequences, around a third seen once. The lymph nodes were axillary draining lymph nodes from breast cancer patients. The genes are TRBV6-2 or TRBV6-3 and TRBJ2-5, with TRBD2 matching over 11 bases. Sequenced material: axillary lymph node tissue. The clonotype originates from a female donor with breast cancer. Some clones in this sample may be carry-over from other donors' samples. CDR3 loop: CASRLTSGAVAPQETQYF. DNA of the CDR3: TGTGCCAGCAGACTGACTAGCGGGGCCGTGGCCCCTCAAGAGACCCAGTACTTC.